Shown below are 20 T cell receptor beta chains from a single sample sequenced in a study of CD8+CD57+ T cells in acquired aplastic anemia. Template material for TCR beta VDJ and CDR3 profiling consisted of genomic DNA. Each CDR3 protein gets one entry after TCRdb re-called the reads with MiXCR. The table has 160,000 or so distinct CDR3 sequences, roughly 50% seen once. CD8+CD57+ cell expansion, shown by flow cytometry, had occurred in the patients selected for sequencing. The sequenced sample was sorted CD4+, CD8+, or CD8+CD57+ T cells (not recorded which) from PBMCs. These receptors originate from a human donor with aplastic anemia.

Many counts were recorded for this clonotype. The rearrangement links TRBV7-8 to TRBJ1-6; D unclear. Germline-derived CDR1 and CDR2 are SGHVS and FQNEAQ. Trimming cost V 5 bases and J 6 bases, with 20 bases left between them. The CDR3 loop spans 17 amino acids. The CDR3 here is CASSIFSSGISNSPLHF. Here the CDR3 DNA reads TGTGCCAGCAGCATATTTAGTTCGGGGATTAGTAATTCACCCCTCCACTTT. The full variable domain, with the rest looked up from reference TRBV7-8 and TRBJ1-6, is GAGVSQSPRYKVAKRGQDVALRCDPISGHVSLFWYQQALGQGPEFLTYFQNEAQLDKSGLPSDRFFAERPEGSVSTLKIQRTQQEDSAVYLCASSIFSSGISNSPLHFGNGTRLTVT.

V and J are TRBV19 and TRBJ1-5; 9 bases agree with TRBD1. Germline V gene lookup returns CDR1 LNHDA and CDR2 SQIVND (reference sequence). This CDR3 region has 14 residues. V gave up 4 bases and J gave up 8 bases; unmatched junction bases: 6. CDR3: CASSSTGGREPQHF. CDR3 bases: TGTGCCAGTAGTAGTACAGGGGGCAGGGAGCCCCAGCATTTT.

The V and J genes are TRBV7-9 and TRBJ2-7; a weak D match, TRBD2 (6 bases). Trimming removed 5 bases at V and 6 bases at J, with 17 bases between. The CDR3 length is 14 residues. From germline, CDR1 is SEHNR and CDR2 FQNEAQ (reference sequence). The DNA of the CDR3 is TGTGCCAGCAGCCCGGGGACTCCTCCTTCCGAGCAGTACTTC. Translation: CASSPGTPPSEQYF. Full variable domain (rest looked up from reference TRBV7-9 and TRBJ2-7): DTGVSQNPRHKITKRGQNVTFRCDPISEHNRLYWYRQTLGQGPEFLTYFQNEAQLEKSRLLSDRFSAERPKGSFSTLEIQRTEQGDSAMYLCASSPGTPPSEQYFGPGTRLTVT.

This clonotype showed up just once. The rearrangement uses TRBV6-1 and TRBJ2-7, with 7 bases fitting TRBD1. The CDR3 runs 15 residues. CDR1 is MNHNS, CDR2 SASEGT, per germline. In DNA form, the CDR3 reads TGTGCCAGCAGTCTGTCCGGGACAGTTCCCTACGAACAGTACGTC. This gives the protein CASSLSGTVPYEQYV.

This clonotype turned up a few times. The rearrangement joins TRBV10-3 to TRBJ2-7; 7 nucleotides align to TRBD2. The CDR3 contains 12 residues. CDR1 ENHRY and CDR2 SYGVKD come from the germline V gene. V lost 8 bases, J lost 5 bases, and 6 bases stayed unmatched. CDR3 sequence: CAISSGPDEQYF. The CDR3 DNA is TGTGCCATCTCTAGCGGTCCAGACGAGCAGTACTTC.

On this clonotype: This sequence may be a read error, since a much larger clone differs from it by one base. The chain couples TRBV10-3 to TRBJ2-3; tentatively, D is TRBD1 or TRBD2 (5 bases each). Germline CDR1 reads ENHRY; CDR2 reads SYGVKD. The CDR3 runs to 14 residues. CDR3 in DNA: TGTGCCAGCTTGGGACCGCTGAGCAGAGATACGCAGTATTTT. It is translated as CASLGPLSRDTQYF.

CDR3 in amino acids: CASSPDSETEAFF. CDR3 nucleotides: TGTGCCAGCAGCCCGGACAGCGAGACTGAAGCTTTCTTT. This chain uses TRBV7-6 with TRBJ1-1; D might be TRBD1 (6 bases). V was trimmed by 5 bases and J by 5 bases, leaving 12 bases between them. Per germline, CDR1 SGHVS and CDR2 FNYEAQ. The CDR3 is made up of 13 amino acids. Together with reference TRBV7-6 and TRBJ1-1, the CDR3 gives the full variable domain: GAGVSQSPRYKVTKRGQDVALRCDPISGHVSLYWYRQALGQGPEFLTYFNYEAQQDKSGLPNDRFSAERPEGSISTLTIQRTEQRDSAMYRCASSPDSETEAFFGQGTRLTVV.

J is TRBJ2-7 and V is TRBV25-1; 8 bases match TRBD2. Germline CDR1 is MGHDK and CDR2 is SYGVNS. V was pared by 4 bases and J by 0 bases, with 8 bases of the junction left unmatched. The CDR3 extends over 16 amino acids. Here the CDR3 DNA reads TGTGCCAGCAGTGGTCCGGGACTAGTGGTCTCCTACGAGCAGTACTTC. The encoded protein is CASSGPGLVVSYEQYF.

This clonotype is a singleton in its sample. Possible read error: a much larger clone is one base away. The gene calls are TRBV10-3 and TRBJ2-1, with TRBD2 identical over 12 bases. The CDR3 length is 17 residues. Germline CDR1 reads ENHRY; CDR2 reads SYGVKD. The V segment lost 10 bases and the J segment 2 bases; nucleotides outside the gene matches: 12. The CDR3 loop is CASSPTRLAGAYNEQFF. The CDR3 region has the DNA TGTGCCAGCAGCCCGACCAGACTAGCGGGGGCCTACAATGAGCAGTTCTTC.

V is TRBV12-3 or TRBV12-4 and J is TRBJ1-6; 7 nucleotides match TRBD1. J was trimmed by 7 bases and V by 6 bases; bases with no gene match: 9. The CDR3 covers 15 residues. This chain's CDR3 is CASSPGGRGNSPLHF. The CDR3, as DNA: TGTGCCAGCAGCCCAGGGGGGCGGGGGAATTCACCCCTCCACTTT.

The chain links TRBV2 to TRBJ1-5, with 7 bases that match TRBD1. CDR3 length: 13 amino acids. J gave up 5 bases and V 3 bases, and 1 base lay outside the gene matches. Germline loops: CDR1 SNHLY, CDR2 FYNNEI. In nucleotides, the CDR3 is TGTGCCAGCAGTGACGGGACAGATCAGCCCCAGCATTTT. Protein product: CASSDGTDQPQHF.

V usage is TRBV20-1 and J usage is TRBJ2-7, with TRBD1 matching 9 bases. Germline CDR1 is DFQATT and CDR2 is SNEGSKA (reference sequence). V lost 3 bases to trimming and J lost 7 bases; unmatched junction nucleotides: 13. There are 15 residues in the CDR3. CDR3 coding DNA: TGCAGTGCTAGCGCCCGGGGGACAGGGCCTACGGAGCAGTACTTC. This sequence encodes CSASARGTGPTEQYF.

The chain recombines TRBV29-1 with TRBJ2-1, with 13 bases aligning to TRBD2. The CDR3 contains 15 residues. The germline gives CDR1 SQVTM, CDR2 ANQGSEA. J lost 5 bases, V lost 5 bases, and 6 bases had no gene match. CDR3 sequence: CSVPAGLAGNNEQFF. In DNA form, the CDR3 reads TGCAGCGTTCCCGCGGGACTAGCGGGGAACAATGAGCAGTTCTTC.

This clonotype was counted at least ten times. The genes are TRBV28 and TRBJ1-2; the D is unclear. The germline V and J ends were trimmed by 2 bases and 8 bases, with 9 bases remaining between them. Germline V gene lookup returns CDR1 MDHEN and CDR2 SYDVKM. This CDR3 contains 12 residues. The CDR3 loop is CASSLGYEGYTF. In nucleotides, the CDR3 is TGTGCCAGCAGTTTAGGGTACGAAGGCTACACCTTC.

In its sample, this clonotype was seen many times. V usage is TRBV5-6 and J usage is TRBJ2-5, with 8 bases matching TRBD1. V shed 5 bases, J shed 5 bases, and the junction held 5 bases outside the gene matches. Per germline, CDR1 SGHDT and CDR2 YYEEEE. The CDR3 sequence is 13 residues long. In DNA, the CDR3 is TGTGCCAGCAGTCCAGGGGGCGGCGAGACCCAGTACTTC. It is translated as CASSPGGGETQYF.

J is TRBJ1-5 and V is TRBV15, with D perhaps matching TRBD1 (6 bases). Per germline, CDR1 LNHNV and CDR2 YYDKDF (reference sequence). V dropped 0 bases and J dropped 4 bases, with 19 bases sitting between them. CDR3 size: 18 residues. Here the CDR3 reads CATSREAGVGGRNQPQHF. In DNA form, the CDR3 reads TGTGCCACCAGCAGAGAGGCAGGGGTGGGGGGAAGGAATCAGCCCCAGCATTTT.

The sample holds a few counts of this clonotype. J is TRBJ1-1 and V is TRBV18; D is uncertain. Germline V gives CDR1 KGHSH, CDR2 LQKENI. This CDR3 has 13 residues. Between the trimmed V and J ends, which lost 3 bases and 0 bases, there was a span of 5 bases. The DNA of the CDR3 is TGTGCCAGCTCACCTTCCATGAACACTGAAGCTTTCTTT. Residues: CASSPSMNTEAFF.

This clonotype was observed once. The chain couples TRBV2 to TRBJ1-2; unclear D gene. V was pared by 6 bases and J by 8 bases, with 16 bases between. CDR1 SNHLY and CDR2 FYNNEI come from the germline V gene. The CDR3 sequence is 13 residues long. This chain's CDR3 is CASSVTGKSGYTF. The CDR3, as DNA: TGTGCCAGCAGCGTCACCGGAAAATCAGGCTACACCTTC.

Written as DNA, the CDR3 is TGTGCCAGCTGGGCCTCTAACCTATGGAGCTACACCTTC. Translation gives CASWASNLWSYTF. The genes are TRBV28 and TRBJ1-2; D uncertain. The CDR3 has 13 amino acids. CDR1 MDHEN and CDR2 SYDVKM come from the germline V gene. The V end lost 8 bases, the J end lost 9 bases, and 19 bases lay between the germline ends.

This chain uses TRBV6-1 with TRBJ1-1; D unclear. With 0 bases removed from V and 10 bases from J, the gap between germline ends came to 12 bases. This CDR3 has 13 residues. Germline-derived CDR1 and CDR2 are MNHNS and SASEGT. CDR3 in DNA: TGTGCCAGCAGTGAAGCGGGAGGGAGGGCAGCTTTCTTT. Protein sequence: CASSEAGGRAAFF.